A selection of T cell receptor beta chains follows, all from one sample in a study of shared clonotypes between healthy human individuals. Only in-frame clones appear in the TCRdb table, and some are missing; sequencing was by immunoSEQ multiplex PCR. The sample records some 2 million clones, 85% to 95% being singletons. Sample: naive CD4+ T cells sorted from blood. These TCRs come from a man younger than 30 in good health. The CDR3 runs from the conserved cysteine through the conserved F or W. The D gene is left open where the match is weak. The size field is filled for only some rows; it gives once, few, many or a size class.

TRBV28,TRBJ2-1,TRBD1,once,TGTGCCAGCAGTTCTTGGGCAGGGGGCTACAATGAGCAGTTCTTC,CASSSWAGGYNEQFF
TRBV27,TRBJ1-1,TRBD1,NA,TGTGCCAGCAGTCTCACAGGGGGCACGAACACTGAAGCTTTCTTT,CASSLTGGTNTEAFF
TRBV5-1,TRBJ2-3,NA,NA,TGCGCCAGCCGGGAGAGGGGCACAGATACGCAGTATTTT,CASRERGTDTQYF
TRBV6-1,TRBJ1-2,NA,NA,TGTGCCAGCACGGATCTACTCTATGGCTACACCTTC,CASTDLLYGYTF
TRBV9,TRBJ2-5,TRBD1,NA,TGTGCCAGCAGCACCGAGCGAACAGGGGGCGCGGAGACCCAGTACTTC,CASSTERTGGAETQYF
TRBV7-2,TRBJ2-7,TRBD2,NA,TGTGCCAGCAGCTTTACTAGCGGAGCCTACGAGCAGTACTTC,CASSFTSGAYEQYF
TRBV6-6,TRBJ1-6,NA,few,TGTGCCAGCAGTTACGGGGATTCACCCCTCCACTTT,CASSYGDSPLHF
TRBV5-4,TRBJ1-2,TRBD1,NA,TGTGCCAGCAGCCCCGGGACAGGTCTCTATGGCTACACCTTC,CASSPGTGLYGYTF
TRBV19,TRBJ2-2,NA,NA,TGTGCCAGTAGTATAGCCCCGTGGGGCGGGGAGCTGTTTTTT,CASSIAPWGGELFF
TRBV5-1,TRBJ1-2,TRBD1,NA,TGCGCCAGCAGCTTACTGGGACAGGCCTCGGAGACCTTC,CASSLLGQASETF
TRBV28,TRBJ1-5,TRBD1,NA,TGTGCCAGCAGTTTATGGGACAGGGGGACTCAGCCCCAGCATTTT,CASSLWDRGTQPQHF
TRBV6-5,TRBJ1-6,NA,NA,TGTGCCAGCAGTTACGTACGGGACGGCGGTAAGGTACTCCACTTT,CASSYVRDGGKVLHF
TRBV5-4,TRBJ2-1,TRBD2,NA,TGTGCCAGCAGCTTGTGGGCGGGGGGCCTCAATGAGCAGTTCTTC,CASSLWAGGLNEQFF
TRBV7-2,TRBJ2-5,NA,NA,TGTGCCAGCAGCCCCCGCGTCACCATTTCACAGACCCAGTACTTC,CASSPRVTISQTQYF
TRBV10-2,TRBJ2-1,TRBD2,NA,TGCGCCAGCAGTGAGCGGAGCGGGAGCGTATACAATGAGCAGTTCTTC,CASSERSGSVYNEQFF
TRBV30,TRBJ2-7,NA,NA,TGTGCCTGGAGTCCCGGGACTTTCTACGAGCAGTACTTC,CAWSPGTFYEQYF
TRBV5-1,TRBJ1-5,TRBD1,NA,TGCGCCAGCAGCTTCGAACCGACAGGGGGTCCGAATCAGCCCCAGCATTTT,CASSFEPTGGPNQPQHF
TRBV9,TRBJ1-1,NA,NA,TGTGCCAGCAGCGTGGACAGCATGAACACTGAAGCTTTCTTT,CASSVDSMNTEAFF
TRBV6-9,TRBJ2-5,NA,once,TGTGCCAGCAGTTATTATCTAAGGGTGGAGACCCAGTACTTC,CASSYYLRVETQYF
TRBV29-1,TRBJ2-1,TRBD1,NA,TGCAGCTTACGGGACAGGGGGCACAATGAGCAGTTCTTC,CSLRDRGHNEQFF
TRBV18,TRBJ2-3,TRBD1,NA,TGTGCCAGCTCTCACGGCAAGGGACAGACCCTCACAGATACGCAGTATTTT,CASSHGKGQTLTDTQYF
TRBV6-5,TRBJ1-6,TRBD1,NA,TGTGCCAGCAGTACCACCACAGGGGGTAATTCACCCCTCCACTTT,CASSTTTGGNSPLHF
TRBV7-9,TRBJ2-3,TRBD2,NA,TGTGCCAGCAGCCTAAATAGCGGGAGGGTTGCAGATACGCAGTATTTT,CASSLNSGRVADTQYF
TRBV28,TRBJ2-4,NA,NA,TGTGCCAGCTCCCGGGCAGGGGCCTATTTACCGTACTTC,CASSRAGAYLPYF
TRBV29-1,TRBJ2-1,TRBD2,NA,TGCAGCGGAACTAGCGGCAGCTCCTACAATGAGCAGTTCTTC,CSGTSGSSYNEQFF
TRBV9,TRBJ1-3,NA,NA,TGTGCCAGCAGCGTATACAACTCTGGAAACACCATATATTTT,CASSVYNSGNTIYF
TRBV7-2,TRBJ1-3,TRBD1,NA,TGTGCCAGCAGCCCCGGGACAGTTTCTGGAAACACCATATATTTT,CASSPGTVSGNTIYF
TRBV5-6,TRBJ2-7,TRBD1,NA,TGTGCCAGCAGCGATGACAGGGCAGGCGAGCAGTACTTC,CASSDDRAGEQYF
TRBV9,TRBJ2-5,NA,NA,TGTGCCAGCAGCGTATTCAGGGAGGGGGAGCAGTACTTC,CASSVFREGEQYF
TRBV2,TRBJ1-1,NA,NA,TGTGCTCGACAGACCCAAAACACTGAAGCTTTCTTT,CARQTQNTEAFF
TRBV5-4,TRBJ1-2,NA,NA,TGTGCCAGCAGCTTGGTAGGGATTACTAACTATGGCTACACCTTC,CASSLVGITNYGYTF
TRBV10-3,TRBJ2-5,TRBD2,once,TGTGCCATCAACGGTTTGGCGGGAGGGCGTAAAGAGACCCAGTACTTC,CAINGLAGGRKETQYF
TRBV5-1,TRBJ1-1,NA,NA,TGCGCCAGCAGCTTGGCCGGGGCCCTGAACACTGAAGCTTTCTTT,CASSLAGALNTEAFF
TRBV30,TRBJ2-6,NA,NA,TGTGCCTGGGTCCGGGGCAGGGCCCGCTCTGGGGCCAACGTCCTGACTTTC,CAWVRGRARSGANVLTF
TRBV5-1,TRBJ2-3,TRBD2,once,TGCGCCAGCAGCTTGGTGCGCGGGGGTAGCACAGATACGCAGTATTTT,CASSLVRGGSTDTQYF
TRBV10-1,TRBJ2-3,NA,NA,TGCGCCAGCGGTGGGAGTAGCACAGATACGCAGTATTTT,CASGGSSTDTQYF
TRBV10-3,TRBJ1-3,NA,NA,TGTGCCATCAGTGAGTCCGGGTGGCGGGTGTCTGGAAACACCATATATTTT,CAISESGWRVSGNTIYF
TRBV5-5,TRBJ2-7,NA,NA,TGTGCCAGCAGCTTGGATGGTGTGTACGAGCAGTACTTC,CASSLDGVYEQYF
TRBV7-2,TRBJ2-2,TRBD2,NA,TGTGCCAGCAGCTTGCTAGCGGGCGCGAACACCGGGGAGCTGTTTTTT,CASSLLAGANTGELFF
TRBV2,TRBJ1-1,NA,NA,TGTGCCAGCAGTGCTCAAAACCCAGCTTTCTTT,CASSAQNPAFF
TRBV20-1,TRBJ2-3,NA,NA,TGCAGCACTAAAGGGGCAGATACGCAGTATTTT,CSTKGADTQYF
TRBV11-2,TRBJ1-3,NA,once,TGTGCCAGCAGCGCGTTCACCAGGGACGGTTTTGGAAACACCATATATTTT,CASSAFTRDGFGNTIYF
TRBV11-2,TRBJ2-7,NA,NA,TGTGCCAGCAGGTCCTCGGGGGAGACGGCCGAGCAGTACTTC,CASRSSGETAEQYF
TRBV25-1,TRBJ1-5,NA,NA,TGTGCCAGCAGTGAAAGCGGGGGCTCTGGCAATCAGCCCCAGCATTTT,CASSESGGSGNQPQHF
TRBV19,TRBJ2-7,NA,NA,TGTGCCAGTAGTAATGAGGCTTCCGGGAAACGTTACGAGCAGTACTTC,CASSNEASGKRYEQYF
TRBV6-1,TRBJ2-2,NA,once,TGTGCCAGCAATCGGCAGGGGCGGGACGGGGAGCTGTTTTTT,CASNRQGRDGELFF
TRBV5-1,TRBJ2-5,NA,NA,TGCGCCAGCAGCGAACCTCAAGAGACCCAGTACTTC,CASSEPQETQYF
TRBV7-2,TRBJ2-7,TRBD1,NA,TGTGCCAGCAGCCGTGGGACAGGGGGCGCGCCCTACGAGCAGTACTTC,CASSRGTGGAPYEQYF
TRBV30,TRBJ1-2,NA,NA,TGTGCCTGGAGTTCGCAGGGGCTCGGCTACTATGGCTACACCTTC,CAWSSQGLGYYGYTF
TRBV19,TRBJ2-4,NA,NA,TGTGCCAGTACCGAAACGGACCTCGGCAAAAACATTCAGTACTTC,CASTETDLGKNIQYF
TRBV30,TRBJ2-3,TRBD2,NA,TGTGCCTGGGAGCGGGGGTGGGTCGGGGCAGATACGCAGTATTTT,CAWERGWVGADTQYF
TRBV15,TRBJ1-4,NA,NA,TGTGCCACCAGCAGAGAACCAAGTAATGAAAAACTGTTTTTT,CATSREPSNEKLFF